Given below is one T cell receptor beta chain in context. It has no known antigen specificity. Base qualities were left out, and no much larger clone turns up one base away. The data stem from a study of blood T cell repertoires in COVID-19 (dated by TCRdb to 2018 to 2020). Turning to the overall study: Samples from collaborators originated in the United States, Italy and Spain and spanned both the acute and convalescent phases of COVID-19. Sample metadata almost always included a de-identified subject ID, COVID-19 status, age in years and sex. Samples were obtained from the ongoing ImmuneRACE study (first 160 participants) and from over a thousand subjects provided by 6 global collaborators. The dataset comprised deeply sampled blood TCRbeta repertoires from subjects exposed to, actively infected with, or recovered from COVID-19. The material from the prospective study consisted of cDNA or gDNA derived from T cells, B-cell-depleted T cells, or PBMCs. HLA class I and class II types, where available, came from metadata supplied by the sample provider rather than from assay-based typing. The repertoires were made available in a free public database intended to serve as a resource for research on the immune response to SARS-CoV-2.

The immunoSEQ Assay, a bias-controlled multiplex PCR, was used to amplify TCRbeta CDR3 regions from genomic DNA. Processing in the source paper ran as follows. Nucleated cell counts per sample were estimated from amplification of reference gene primers within the assay. To quantify the absolute abundance of each unique TCRbeta CDR3 rearrangement, sequence reads were collapsed and filtered. Productive Simpson clonality was computed per sample as the square root of Simpson's diversity index over productive rearrangements. TCRdb limited this immuneACCESS table to in-frame rearrangements with V and J called. A share of clones is missing; checked studies link under half to unresolved V genes, and the rest is unexplained. That table gives V, J and clone size, and the DNA gave D and trimming. The sample has about 140,000 clones on record, about 80% of them singletons. The top ten constitute about 3.2% of the sample.

In the prospective study, participants were about 18 to 89 years old, resided in about two dozen geographic areas of the United States, and were enrolled through a virtual design. Cohort assignment in the prospective study relied on participant-reported clinical history from a screening survey and a study questionnaire. For ImmuneRACE Cohort 3, a participant was defined as recovered based on two consecutive negative NP/OP PCR tests, clearance by a healthcare professional, or resolution of symptoms. In the prospective study, mobile phlebotomists collected whole blood, serum and a nasopharyngeal or oropharyngeal swab from each participant. Additional blood draws and questionnaires over a 2-month period could optionally be provided by prospective study participants. Blood samples from the prospective study were shipped frozen or at room temperature prior to DNA extraction. V and J are trimmed by 6 bases and 6 bases, and the gene matches miss 7 bases of the junction. From cysteine to phenylalanine, the CDR3 is 14 amino acids long. Of all the DNA, just the CDR3 is kept, 42 bases in frame from base 1. Per the germline V gene, MDHEN is the CDR1 and SYDVKM is the CDR2.

Overall study results and their limits: The amount of clinical and demographic metadata varied by source and participant and was provided uncurated.

This chain is built from TRBV28 and TRBJ1-5; 8 central bases correspond to TRBD1. The sequenced material came from PBMCs or T cells enriched from blood (not recorded which). The clonotype comes from a woman in her 50s who had recovered from COVID-19. The DNA sequence reads TGTGCCAGCAGACGACAGGGGAACCGTCAGCCCCAGCATTTT. Translated, it gives CASRRQGNRQPQHF.